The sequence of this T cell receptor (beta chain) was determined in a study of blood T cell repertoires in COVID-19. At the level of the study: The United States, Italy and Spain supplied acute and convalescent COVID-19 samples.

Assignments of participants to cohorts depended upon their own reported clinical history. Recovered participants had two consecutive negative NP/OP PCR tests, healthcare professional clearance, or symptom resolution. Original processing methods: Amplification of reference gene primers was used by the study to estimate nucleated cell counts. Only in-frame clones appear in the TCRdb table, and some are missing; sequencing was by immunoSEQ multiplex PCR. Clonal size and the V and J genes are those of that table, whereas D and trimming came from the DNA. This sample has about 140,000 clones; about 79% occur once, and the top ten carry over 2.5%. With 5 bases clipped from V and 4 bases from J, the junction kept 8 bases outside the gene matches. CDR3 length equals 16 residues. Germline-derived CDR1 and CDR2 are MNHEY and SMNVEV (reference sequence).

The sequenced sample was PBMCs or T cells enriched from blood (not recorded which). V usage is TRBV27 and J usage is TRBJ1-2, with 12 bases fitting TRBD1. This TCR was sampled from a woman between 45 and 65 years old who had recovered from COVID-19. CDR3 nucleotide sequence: TGTGCCAGCAGTACCCGGGACAGGGGGCCAGGCTATGGCTACACCTTC. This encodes CASSTRDRGPGYGYTF.